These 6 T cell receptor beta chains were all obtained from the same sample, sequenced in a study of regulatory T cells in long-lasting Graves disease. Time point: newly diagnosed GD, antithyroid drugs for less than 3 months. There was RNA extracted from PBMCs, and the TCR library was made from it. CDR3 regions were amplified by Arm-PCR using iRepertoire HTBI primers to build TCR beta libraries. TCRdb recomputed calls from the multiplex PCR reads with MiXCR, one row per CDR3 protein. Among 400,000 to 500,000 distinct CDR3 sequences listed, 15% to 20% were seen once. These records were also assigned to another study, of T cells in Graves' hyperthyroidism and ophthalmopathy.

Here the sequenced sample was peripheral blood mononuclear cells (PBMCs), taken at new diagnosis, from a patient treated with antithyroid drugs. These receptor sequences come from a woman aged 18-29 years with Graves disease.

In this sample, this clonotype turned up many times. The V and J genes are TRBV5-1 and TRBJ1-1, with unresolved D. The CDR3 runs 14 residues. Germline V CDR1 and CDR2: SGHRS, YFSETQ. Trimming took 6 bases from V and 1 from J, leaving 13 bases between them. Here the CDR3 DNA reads TGCGCCAGCACCATGTCGGCAGCGAACACTGAAGCTTTCTTT. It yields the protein CASTMSAANTEAFF.

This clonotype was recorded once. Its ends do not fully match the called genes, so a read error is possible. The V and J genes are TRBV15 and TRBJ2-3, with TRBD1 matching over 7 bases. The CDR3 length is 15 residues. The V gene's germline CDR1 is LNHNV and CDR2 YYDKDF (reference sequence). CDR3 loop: CASSTYRGSTDTQYF. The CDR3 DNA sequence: TGTGCCTCCAGCACGTACAGGGGTAGCACAGATACGCAGTATTTT. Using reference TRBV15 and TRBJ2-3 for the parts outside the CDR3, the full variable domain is DAMVIQNPRYQVTQFGKPVTLSCSQTLNHNVMYWYQQKSSQAPKLLFHYYDKDFNNEADTPDNFQSRRPNTSFCFLDIRSPGLGDTAMYLCASSTYRGSTDTQYFGPGTRLTVL.

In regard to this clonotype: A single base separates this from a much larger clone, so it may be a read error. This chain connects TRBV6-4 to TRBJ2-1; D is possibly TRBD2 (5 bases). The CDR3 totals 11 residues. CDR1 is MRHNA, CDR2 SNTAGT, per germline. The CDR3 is CASSPGIELFF. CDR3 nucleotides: TGTGCCAGCAGTCCCGGGATAGAGCTGTTCTTC.

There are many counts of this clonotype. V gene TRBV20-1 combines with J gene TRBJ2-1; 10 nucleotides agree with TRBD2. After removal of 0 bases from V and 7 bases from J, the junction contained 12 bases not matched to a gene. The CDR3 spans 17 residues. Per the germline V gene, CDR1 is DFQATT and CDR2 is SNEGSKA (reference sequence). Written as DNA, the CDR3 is TGCAGTGCTAGAGATTCTAGCGGGAGCGTTTATGGGAATGAGCAGTTCTTC. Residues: CSARDSSGSVYGNEQFF.

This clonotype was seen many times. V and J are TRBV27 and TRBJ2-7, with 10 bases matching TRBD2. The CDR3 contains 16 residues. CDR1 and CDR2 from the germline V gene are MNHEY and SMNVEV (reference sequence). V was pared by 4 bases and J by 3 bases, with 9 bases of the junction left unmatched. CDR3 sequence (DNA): TGTGCCAGCAGTTCCCTCCTAGCGGGAGAGCTCTACGAGCAGTACTTC. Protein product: CASSSLLAGELYEQYF.

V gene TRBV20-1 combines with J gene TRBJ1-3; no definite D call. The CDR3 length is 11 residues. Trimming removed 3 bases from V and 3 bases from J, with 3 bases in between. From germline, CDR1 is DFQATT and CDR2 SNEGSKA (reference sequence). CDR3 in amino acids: CSASHGNTIYF. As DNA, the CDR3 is TGCAGTGCTAGCCATGGAAACACCATATATTTT.